The source of this T cell receptor (beta chain) is a study of graft-versus-host responses after intestinal transplantation. Overall study: Transplants given to recipients were multivisceral, liver-intestinal, or isolated intestinal. For two to four years after anti-thymocyte globulin induction, all recipients took tacrolimus and steroids. The study, taken as a whole, reports: Individuals carrying graft-donor T cell macrochimerism showed high graft-versus-host to host-versus-graft clonal ratios in allografts.

Generated by immunoSEQ multiplex PCR, the TCRdb table keeps only in-frame clones and is missing some. The sample carries under 150,000 clones, 85% to 95% recorded once. Only one count was recorded for this clone. Its target is unknown. This CDR3 contains 16 residues. Trimming shortened V by 0 bases and J by 0 bases, and 10 bases separated the two germline ends. Germline loops: CDR1 SGHRS, CDR2 YFSETQ. This material consisted of unstimulated CD4+ T cells sorted from spleen or lymph node cells, taken before intestinal transplant. This clonotype was obtained from a human donor who received an intestinal transplant. This chain connects TRBV5-1 to TRBJ1-3; D is perhaps TRBD1 (5 bases). CDR3 sequence: CASSLEPGGSGNTIYF. The CDR3 DNA follows: TGCGCCAGCAGCTTGGAGCCCGGGGGCTCTGGAAACACCATATATTTT.